The 18 T cell receptor beta chains below all came from one sample that was sequenced in a study of blood T cell repertoires in COVID-19. Using immunoSEQ multiplex PCR, the repertoire was profiled, and TCRdb retains in-frame clones only, with some absent. The sample lists 200,000 to 250,000 clones, roughly 90% occurring once. Sample: PBMCs or T cells enriched from blood (not recorded which). The source is a woman aged 25 to 45 who had recovered from COVID-19.

This clone was found once. The chain is built from TRBV4-1 and TRBJ1-1; D is unclear. The CDR3 covers 16 residues. V lost 1 base to trimming and J lost 1 base, with 13 bases between them. Germline V gene data show CDR1 as MGHRA and CDR2 as YSYEKL. Here the CDR3 reads CASSQGSSRSNTEAFF. CDR3 nucleotides: TGCGCCAGCAGCCAAGGATCATCCAGGTCGAACACTGAAGCTTTCTTT.

CDR3 sequence (DNA): TGTGCCAGCAGCTTAGTAGCGGGGGGGCCTCAAGAGACCCAGTACTTC. The encoded protein is CASSLVAGGPQETQYF. The chain uses TRBV7-3 and TRBJ2-5; TRBD2 matches at 11 bases. Germline lookup yields CDR1 SGHTA and CDR2 FQGTGA. V shed 2 bases and J 2 bases; nucleotides not matched to a gene: 4. The CDR3 extends over 16 amino acids.

The chain carries TRBV25-1 and TRBJ2-7; no reliable D call. The germline gives CDR1 MGHDK, CDR2 SYGVNS. The CDR3 is 16 residues long. Trimming cost V 0 bases and J 2 bases, with 14 bases left between them. CDR3 nucleotides: TGTGCCAGCAGTGAATACTTAACCGAAACAGCCTACGAGCAGTACTTC. Its translation: CASSEYLTETAYEQYF.

This clone was observed a single time. The CDR3 loop is CSVEGRGQYNNEQFF. In DNA form, the CDR3 reads TGCAGCGTTGAAGGTAGGGGACAGTACAACAATGAGCAGTTCTTC. The V and J genes are TRBV29-1 and TRBJ2-1; 7 bases agree with TRBD1. This CDR3 spans 15 amino acids. V was pared by 1 base and J by 5 bases, with 8 bases of the junction left unmatched. From germline, CDR1 is SQVTM and CDR2 ANQGSEA.

This clone was counted only a few times. The V and J genes are TRBV7-9 and TRBJ1-4; D remains unclear. The CDR3 is made up of 16 amino acids. Germline assignment: CDR1 SEHNR and CDR2 FQNEAQ (reference sequence). V lost 1 base and J 4 bases, leaving 13 bases between the germline ends. CDR3 nucleotide sequence: TGTGCCAGCAGCTTAGTAACGAGTGTACTTAATGAAAAACTGTTTTTT. As protein: CASSLVTSVLNEKLFF.

V usage is TRBV27 and J usage is TRBJ2-7; 7 bases fit TRBD1. The V gene end was trimmed by 4 bases and the J gene end by 2 bases; junction bases not matched to a gene: 5. The germline V gene encodes CDR1 MNHEY and CDR2 SMNVEV (reference sequence). The CDR3 loop spans 14 amino acids. The CDR3 sequence is CASSSGQLPYEQYF. The CDR3 region has the DNA TGTGCCAGCAGTTCGGGACAGCTACCCTACGAGCAGTACTTC.

This chain connects TRBV2 to TRBJ1-3; D is unresolved. Germline V lookup: CDR1 SNHLY, CDR2 FYNNEI. The CDR3 is 16 residues long. The ends were cut back, 5 bases at V and 0 bases at J, with 14 bases in the middle. The chain's CDR3 is CASSPRAANSGNTIYF. CDR3 sequence (DNA): TGTGCCAGCAGTCCCCGAGCAGCGAACTCTGGAAACACCATATATTTT.

V gene TRBV5-1 combines with J gene TRBJ2-7; 11 bases match TRBD1. The CDR3 extends over 14 amino acids. The J segment lost 6 bases and the V segment lost 8 bases, leaving 10 bases of the junction unmatched. The germline CDR1 and CDR2 sequences are SGHRS and YFSETQ. The chain's CDR3 is CASSPGQGVSEQYF. In DNA form, the CDR3 reads TGCGCCAGTTCCCCGGGACAGGGGGTCTCCGAGCAGTACTTC.

The chain employs TRBV6-5 and TRBJ2-5; no firm D call. Germline V gene lookup returns CDR1 MNHEY and CDR2 SVGAGI. V lost 0 bases and J 5 bases, leaving 7 bases between the germline ends. The CDR3 is 13 residues long. Here the CDR3 reads CASSYSSSETQYF. For the CDR3, the DNA is TGTGCCAGCAGTTACTCGAGTTCGGAGACCCAGTACTTC.

This clone was counted between two and nine times. This chain uses TRBV18 with TRBJ1-1, with 8 bases lining up with TRBD1. The length of the CDR3 is 21 residues. Per germline, CDR1 KGHSH and CDR2 LQKENI. The V gene end was trimmed by 3 bases and the J gene end by 1 base; junction bases not matched to a gene: 22. Here the CDR3 DNA reads TGTGCCAGCTCACCTAGTCCCGCGGCCTCAGGGGGCAGGGGGTCGAACACTGAAGCTTTCTTT. It encodes CASSPSPAASGGRGSNTEAFF.

The chain uses TRBV6-2 or TRBV6-3 and TRBJ2-2, with 8 bases that match TRBD1. V shed 5 bases, J shed 5 bases, and the junction held 4 bases outside the gene matches. CDR1 is MNHEY and CDR2 is SVGEGT in the germline V gene. This CDR3 has 14 amino acids. The CDR3 DNA follows: TGTGCCAGCAGTATCAGGGGGCTTACCGGGGAGCTGTTTTTT. Its translation is CASSIRGLTGELFF.

The table lists this clone with a few counts. The genes are TRBV7-8 and TRBJ2-7, with TRBD2 identical over 9 bases. The trim removed 0 bases at V and 2 bases at J, leaving 8 bases unmatched. CDR3 length: 17 residues. The germline gives CDR1 SGHVS, CDR2 FQNEAQ. CDR3 residues: CASSLAPLAGGTYEQYF. The CDR3 region has the DNA TGTGCCAGCAGCTTAGCCCCGCTTGCGGGGGGGACCTACGAGCAGTACTTC.

V is TRBV19 and J is TRBJ1-2; D gene uncertain. CDR1 and CDR2 (germline): LNHDA, SQIVND (reference sequence). The CDR3 has 14 residues. Trimming took off 3 bases at V and 8 bases at J, with 16 bases between the two ends. The CDR3 nucleotides read TGTGCCAGTAGTATTGGGTACAGTGAAGTGGGCTACACCTTC. Its protein product is CASSIGYSEVGYTF. The whole variable domain, remainder taken from reference TRBV19 and TRBJ1-2, is DGGITQSPKYLFRKEGQNVTLSCEQNLNHDAMYWYRQDPGQGLRLIYYSQIVNDFQKGDIAEGYSVSREKKESFPLTVTSAQKNPTAFYLCASSIGYSEVGYTFGSGTRLTVV.

The gene calls are TRBV13 and TRBJ1-1; D remains unclear. CDR3 length: 12 amino acids. CDR1 and CDR2 from the germline V gene are PRHDT and FYEKMQ (reference sequence). V lost 3 bases to trimming and J lost 5 bases, with 7 bases between them. CDR3 in amino acids: CASSFGGTEAFF. The CDR3 DNA follows: TGTGCCAGCAGCTTCGGAGGGACTGAAGCTTTCTTT.

The CDR3 here is CASSFGGGAHSPLHF. The CDR3 DNA is TGCGCCAGCAGCTTTGGAGGGGGCGCGCATTCACCCCTCCACTTT. V usage is TRBV5-1 and J usage is TRBJ1-6; 7 bases are shared with TRBD1. V shed 2 bases and J 8 bases; nucleotides not matched to a gene: 7. Germline V lookup: CDR1 SGHRS, CDR2 YFSETQ. The CDR3 is made up of 15 amino acids.

The rearrangement uses TRBV4-3 and TRBJ1-6; D is unresolved. CDR1 LGHNA and CDR2 YSLEER come from the germline V gene. The CDR3 runs to 13 residues. V lost 3 bases and J lost 7, with 7 bases in between. The CDR3 DNA follows: TGCGCCAGCAGCCAGACTTTGAATTCACCCCTCCACTTT. Residues: CASSQTLNSPLHF.

The V and J genes are TRBV7-6 and TRBJ1-5; tentative D call: TRBD1 (5 bases). Germline values: CDR1 SGHVS, CDR2 FNYEAQ. Trimming stripped 1 base from V and 8 bases from J, with 6 bases between. CDR3 length: 12 amino acids. The CDR3 here is CASSLVGEPQHF. The CDR3 DNA reads TGTGCCAGCAGCTTAGTAGGGGAGCCCCAGCATTTT.

The V call is TRBV7-2, the J call TRBJ2-7, with 7 bases identical to TRBD1. The CDR3 consists of 13 residues. The trim removed 4 bases at V and 7 bases at J, leaving 7 bases unmatched. Germline assignment: CDR1 SGHTA and CDR2 FQGNSA. DNA of the CDR3: TGTGCCAGCAGCTCCAAGGGGGCGAGGGAGCAGTACTTC. Translation gives CASSSKGAREQYF.